This T cell receptor beta chain is from a study of CD8 T cells in ankylosing spondylitis. Looked up from germline, CDR1 is SGHDT and CDR2 is YYEEEE. Trimming left V 4 bases short and J 4 bases short, with 14 bases between. This CDR3 is 14 amino acids long. As to this clonotype: Its antigen remains unidentified.

Quantitative 5'-RACE with molecular barcodes produced the TCR beta libraries. A single record per CDR3 protein comes from TCRdb applying MiXCR to the 5' RACE reads. The repertoire includes 350,000 to 550,000 distinct CDR3 sequences, 20% to 30% of them detected once, and roughly 0.8% sits in the top ten. Study conclusions and caveats: Among TCR beta sequences, a motif of roughly 8 highly homologous variants appeared characteristic of ankylosing spondylitis blood. Earlier work had already found some motif variants in reactive arthritis synovial fluid and blood. Peripheral blood samples showed relatively rare disease-linked clones, and these clones were CD8+.

This TCR came from a male donor with ankylosing spondylitis. Sequencing input: blood, either unsorted or a sorted T cell fraction (not recorded which). The genes are TRBV5-6 and TRBJ1-2; TRBD1 might be the D (5 bases). CDR3 nucleotide sequence: TGTGCCAGCAGCGCCGGGACTCTTAGCTATGGCTACACCTTC. It yields the protein CASSAGTLSYGYTF.